These 13 T cell receptor beta chains share one sample of origin, sequenced in a study of T cell repertoires in cytomegalovirus infection (dated by TCRdb to the late 2010s). Sequencing was performed on an Illumina HiSeq 1500. TCRdb itself trimmed the public reads at Q25 with fastp, ran MiXCR and retained productive beta chains. Each entry is one CDR3 protein sequence, shown with its most common DNA and genes. The table for this sample lists hundreds of thousands of distinct CDR3 sequences; 30% to 35% of them were counted only once. The ten largest clones represent 15% to 20% of the sample. For these receptors, no antigen is known. The treatment or condition label on this specimen signifies: in vitro stimulation with specific CMV peptide epitopes to enrich CMV-specific T cells. This specimen was cultured PBMCs, taken from culture after CMV antigen stimulation. These TCRs come from a human donor in good health (CMV status not recorded). Some clones in this sample may be carry-over from other donors' samples.

This clonotype has only a few counts. CDR3 residues: CASSQVWGGAQETQYF. The CDR3 DNA is TGCGCCAGCAGCCAAGTTTGGGGGGGGGCCCAAGAGACCCAGTACTTC. V usage is TRBV4-1 and J usage is TRBJ2-5; possible D gene TRBD2, 7 bases. The CDR3 is made up of 16 amino acids. Germline V gene data show CDR1 as MGHRA and CDR2 as YSYEKL. V was cut by 1 base and J by 1 base, with 13 bases left in between.

This chain links TRBV19 with TRBJ1-6; D perhaps matches TRBD1 (6 bases). This CDR3 has 15 residues. The germline V gene has CDR1 LNHDA and CDR2 SQIVND (reference sequence). V was trimmed by 6 bases and J by 5 bases, leaving 14 bases between them. This CDR3 reads CASRRRTANNSPLHF. CDR3 bases: TGTGCCAGTAGAAGGCGGACAGCCAATAATTCACCCCTCCACTTT.

V is TRBV7-6 and J is TRBJ1-4; D gene ambiguous. CDR1 is SGHVS, CDR2 FNYEAQ, per germline. V was clipped by 5 bases and J by 6 bases, with 7 bases between them. This CDR3 contains 12 residues. The CDR3 DNA is TGTGCCAGCAGCCACCCCCATGAAAAACTGTTTTTT. It translates to CASSHPHEKLFF.

This clonotype has just a few counts. The CDR3 DNA reads TGTGCCATCAGGGACAGGGAAGATACGCAGTATTTT. Translating gives CAIRDREDTQYF. The chain is built from TRBV10-3 and TRBJ2-3; TRBD1 matches 8 bases. Per germline, CDR1 ENHRY and CDR2 SYGVKD. Trimming at V came to 6 bases and at J to 5 bases, leaving 1 base not matched to a gene. The CDR3 has 12 residues.

The chain links TRBV19 to TRBJ2-1; no definite D call. The germline V gene encodes CDR1 LNHDA and CDR2 SQIVND (reference sequence). V was pared by 3 bases and J by 0 bases, with 9 bases between. The CDR3 is 15 amino acids. The CDR3 here is CASSIRLGSYNEQFF. The CDR3 DNA follows: TGTGCCAGTAGTATTCGTCTGGGCTCCTACAATGAGCAGTTCTTC.

This clonotype was found many times. The rearrangement uses TRBV7-2 and TRBJ2-2; 10 nucleotides agree with TRBD2. The V gene end was trimmed by 8 bases and the J gene end by 6 bases; junction bases not matched to a gene: 6. The CDR3 extends over 14 amino acids. Germline V gene lookup returns CDR1 SGHTA and CDR2 FQGNSA. The CDR3 loop reads CASGKAGGAGELFF. As DNA, the CDR3 is TGTGCCAGCGGCAAAGCGGGAGGGGCCGGGGAGCTGTTTTTT.

The V and J genes are TRBV7-8 and TRBJ1-6; a possible D gene is TRBD1 (5 bases). Deletions cut 1 base from V and 0 bases from J, with 7 bases between. The germline V gene encodes CDR1 SGHVS and CDR2 FQNEAQ. The CDR3 length is 16 residues. Here the CDR3 DNA reads TGTGCCAGCAGCTTAGAGGGGAGCTCCTATAATTCACCCCTCCACTTT. This gives the protein CASSLEGSSYNSPLHF.

This clonotype was counted a few times. The V and J genes are TRBV6-1 and TRBJ1-6; a weak D match, TRBD1 (6 bases). V shed 6 bases and J shed 8 bases, with 17 bases lying between them. This CDR3 is 15 amino acids long. Per germline, CDR1 MNHNS and CDR2 SASEGT. CDR3 DNA sequence: TGTGCCAGCAGGGGGAGACAGGACATAGATTCACCCCTCCACTTT. This gives the protein CASRGRQDIDSPLHF.

This clonotype was found a few times. The chain has TRBV28 and TRBJ1-5, with D unresolved. CDR3 length: 14 amino acids. The germline V gene has CDR1 MDHEN and CDR2 SYDVKM. Trimming removed 1 base from V and 8 bases from J, with 12 bases in between. CDR3 residues: CASSLLGLFKPQHF. The DNA for the CDR3 is TGTGCCAGCAGTTTATTGGGTCTGTTTAAGCCCCAGCATTTT.

The chain recombines TRBV20-1 with TRBJ1-1; tentative D call: TRBD1 (6 bases). The CDR3 spans 11 residues. Germline lookup yields CDR1 DFQATT and CDR2 SNEGSKA (reference sequence). CDR3 coding DNA: TGCAAAGGCAGGGGGAACACTGAAGCTTTCTTT. Protein sequence: CKGRGNTEAFF.

A few counts support this clonotype. V and J are TRBV10-3 and TRBJ2-1; the D gene is possibly TRBD1 (6 bases). The CDR3 is 12 residues long. Germline V gives CDR1 ENHRY, CDR2 SYGVKD. V lost 7 bases and J lost 7, with 11 bases in between. CDR3 region: CAITGTTNEQFF. CDR3 nucleotides: TGTGCCATCACAGGGACAACAAATGAGCAGTTCTTC.

V usage is TRBV19 and J usage is TRBJ2-1; D call uncertain. Germline CDR1 LNHDA, CDR2 SQIVND (reference sequence). The CDR3 covers 15 residues. Between the trimmed V and J ends, which lost 6 bases and 8 bases, there was a span of 20 bases. CDR3: CASSPPVLSTHEQFF. For the CDR3, the DNA is TGTGCCAGTAGCCCCCCGGTCCTCTCCACCCATGAGCAGTTCTTC.

This clonotype was picked up a small number of times. The rearrangement links TRBV6-1 to TRBJ2-1; 12 bases are a match to TRBD2. The length of the CDR3 is 18 residues. Per germline, CDR1 MNHNS and CDR2 SASEGT. The trim removed 2 bases at V and 14 bases at J, leaving 19 bases unmatched. The CDR3 here is CASSERGTWTSGTLPKFF. Here the CDR3 DNA reads TGTGCCAGCAGTGAAAGGGGGACCTGGACTAGCGGGACCCTACCGAAGTTCTTC.